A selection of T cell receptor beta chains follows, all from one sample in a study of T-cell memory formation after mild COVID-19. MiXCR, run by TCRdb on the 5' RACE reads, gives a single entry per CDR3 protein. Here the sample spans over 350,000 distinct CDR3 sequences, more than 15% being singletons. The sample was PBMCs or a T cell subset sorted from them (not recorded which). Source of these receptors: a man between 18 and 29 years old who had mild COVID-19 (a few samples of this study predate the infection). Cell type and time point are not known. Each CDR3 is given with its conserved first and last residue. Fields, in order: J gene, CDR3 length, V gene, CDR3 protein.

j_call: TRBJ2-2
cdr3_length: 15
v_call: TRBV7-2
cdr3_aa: CASRADREWTGELFF

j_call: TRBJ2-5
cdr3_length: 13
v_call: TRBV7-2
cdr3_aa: CASSFRAGGHPYF

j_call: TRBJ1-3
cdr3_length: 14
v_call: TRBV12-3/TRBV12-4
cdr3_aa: CASSLAVPGNTIYF

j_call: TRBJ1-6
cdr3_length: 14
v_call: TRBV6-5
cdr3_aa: CASSYSGKDSPLHF

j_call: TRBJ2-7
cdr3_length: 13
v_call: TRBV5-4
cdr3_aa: CASSRDRDNEQYF

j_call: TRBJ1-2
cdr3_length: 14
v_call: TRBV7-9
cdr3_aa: CASSPGTPNYGYTF

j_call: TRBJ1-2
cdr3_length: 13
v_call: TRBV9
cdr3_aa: CASSVGIVRGYTF

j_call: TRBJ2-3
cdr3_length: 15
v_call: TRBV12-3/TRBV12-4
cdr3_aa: CASSPNRNPTDTQYF

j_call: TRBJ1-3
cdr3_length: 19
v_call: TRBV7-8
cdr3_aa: CASSLGYGGSLSSGNTIYF

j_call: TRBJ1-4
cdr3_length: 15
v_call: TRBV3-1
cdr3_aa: CASSFGQGATEKLFF

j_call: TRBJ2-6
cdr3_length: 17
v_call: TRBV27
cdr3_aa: CASSRLSGGTGANVLTF

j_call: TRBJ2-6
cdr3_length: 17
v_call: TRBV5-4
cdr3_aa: CASSLDSWGSGANVLTF

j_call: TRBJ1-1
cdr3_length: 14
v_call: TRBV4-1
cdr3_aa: CASSQESLSSFAFF

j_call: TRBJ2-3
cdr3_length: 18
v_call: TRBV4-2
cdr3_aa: CASSRNTPGGQGVNTQYF

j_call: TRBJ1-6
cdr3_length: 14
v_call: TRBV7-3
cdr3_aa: CASSFTGLGSPLHF

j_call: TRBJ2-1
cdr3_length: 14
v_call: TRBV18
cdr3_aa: CASSPPNRADEQFF

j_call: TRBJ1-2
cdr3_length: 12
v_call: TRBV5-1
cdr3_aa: CASTTQGDGYTF

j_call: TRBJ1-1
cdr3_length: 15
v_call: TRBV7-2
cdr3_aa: CASSYRGAPNTEAFF

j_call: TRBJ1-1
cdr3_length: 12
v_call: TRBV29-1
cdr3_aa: CSAGGQNTEAFF

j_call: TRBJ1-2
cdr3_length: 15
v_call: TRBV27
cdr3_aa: CASPGPLPTLGSYTF

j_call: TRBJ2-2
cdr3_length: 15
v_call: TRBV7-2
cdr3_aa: CASSLIGQTSGELFF

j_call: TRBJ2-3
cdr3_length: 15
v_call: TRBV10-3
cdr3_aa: CAISEWRGATDTQYF

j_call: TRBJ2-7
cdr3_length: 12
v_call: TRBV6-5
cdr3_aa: CASSQDREEQYF

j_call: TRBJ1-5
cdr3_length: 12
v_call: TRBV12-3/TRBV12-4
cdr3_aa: CASSLDIRLQHF

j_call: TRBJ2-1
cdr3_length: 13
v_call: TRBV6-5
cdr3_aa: CASTPRVGNEQFF

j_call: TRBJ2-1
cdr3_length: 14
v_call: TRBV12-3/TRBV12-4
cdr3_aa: CASRPGQGWNEQFF

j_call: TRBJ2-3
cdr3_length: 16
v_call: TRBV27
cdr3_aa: CASSLISGQGAVGQYF

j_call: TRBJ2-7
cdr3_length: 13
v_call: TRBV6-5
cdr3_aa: CASSRDISYEQYF

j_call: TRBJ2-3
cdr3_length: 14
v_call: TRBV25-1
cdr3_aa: CASSEAGATDTQYF

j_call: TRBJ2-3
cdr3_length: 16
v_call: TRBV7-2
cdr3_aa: CASSPTSGGFTDTQYF

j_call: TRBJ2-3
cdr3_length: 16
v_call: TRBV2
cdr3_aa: CASSEADRGETDTQYF

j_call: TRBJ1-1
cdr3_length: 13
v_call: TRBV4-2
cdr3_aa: CASSQEGWTEAFF

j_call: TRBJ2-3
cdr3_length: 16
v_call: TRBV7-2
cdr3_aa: CASSLQGTSGTDTQYF

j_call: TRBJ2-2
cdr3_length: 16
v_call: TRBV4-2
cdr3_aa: CASSQEGTTNTGELFF

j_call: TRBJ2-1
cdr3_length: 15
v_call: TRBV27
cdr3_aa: CASSFTPGAYNEQFF

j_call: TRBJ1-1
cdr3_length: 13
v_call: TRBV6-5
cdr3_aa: CASSSYVATEAFF

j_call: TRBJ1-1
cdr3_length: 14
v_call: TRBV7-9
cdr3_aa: CASSYTGIDTEAFF

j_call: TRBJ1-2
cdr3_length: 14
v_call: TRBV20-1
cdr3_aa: CSARITGNAYGYTF

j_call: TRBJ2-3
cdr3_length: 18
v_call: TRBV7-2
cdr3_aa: CASSNRAVLAGSTDTQYF

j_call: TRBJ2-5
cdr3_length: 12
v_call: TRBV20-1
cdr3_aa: CSGSSLQETQYF

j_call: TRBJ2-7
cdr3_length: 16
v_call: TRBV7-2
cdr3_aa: CASSITPPGAGGEQYF

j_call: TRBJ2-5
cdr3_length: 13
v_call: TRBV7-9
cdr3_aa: CASSSPGFETQYF

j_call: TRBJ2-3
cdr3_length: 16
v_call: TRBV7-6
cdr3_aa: CASSLAQRGGGDTQYF

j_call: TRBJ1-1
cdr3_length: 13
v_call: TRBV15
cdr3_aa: CATSLDTNTEAFF

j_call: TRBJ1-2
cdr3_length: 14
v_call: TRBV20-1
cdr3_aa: CSAVIGTGRGGYTF

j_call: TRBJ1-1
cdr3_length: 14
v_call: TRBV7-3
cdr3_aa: CASSPDAGGTEAFF

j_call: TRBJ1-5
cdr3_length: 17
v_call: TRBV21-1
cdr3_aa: CASSKVLGQGATQPQHF

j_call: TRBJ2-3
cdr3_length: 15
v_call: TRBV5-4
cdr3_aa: CASSLAASSTDTQYF

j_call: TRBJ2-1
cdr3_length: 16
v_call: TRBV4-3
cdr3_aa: CASSPSAGGSYNEQFF

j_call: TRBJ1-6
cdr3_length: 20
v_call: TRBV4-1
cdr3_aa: CASSQEPTLGQGSVYSPLHF

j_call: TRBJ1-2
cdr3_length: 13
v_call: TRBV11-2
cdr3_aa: CASSPDRQGGYTF

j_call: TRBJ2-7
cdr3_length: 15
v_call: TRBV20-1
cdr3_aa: CSARERGRVRYEQYF

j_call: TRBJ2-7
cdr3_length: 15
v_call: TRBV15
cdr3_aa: CATSLEGAPIYEQYF

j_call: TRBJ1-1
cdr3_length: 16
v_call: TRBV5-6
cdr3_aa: CASSSIPGQMNTEAFF

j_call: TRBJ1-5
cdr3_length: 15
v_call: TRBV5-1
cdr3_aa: CASSLQGATNQPQHF